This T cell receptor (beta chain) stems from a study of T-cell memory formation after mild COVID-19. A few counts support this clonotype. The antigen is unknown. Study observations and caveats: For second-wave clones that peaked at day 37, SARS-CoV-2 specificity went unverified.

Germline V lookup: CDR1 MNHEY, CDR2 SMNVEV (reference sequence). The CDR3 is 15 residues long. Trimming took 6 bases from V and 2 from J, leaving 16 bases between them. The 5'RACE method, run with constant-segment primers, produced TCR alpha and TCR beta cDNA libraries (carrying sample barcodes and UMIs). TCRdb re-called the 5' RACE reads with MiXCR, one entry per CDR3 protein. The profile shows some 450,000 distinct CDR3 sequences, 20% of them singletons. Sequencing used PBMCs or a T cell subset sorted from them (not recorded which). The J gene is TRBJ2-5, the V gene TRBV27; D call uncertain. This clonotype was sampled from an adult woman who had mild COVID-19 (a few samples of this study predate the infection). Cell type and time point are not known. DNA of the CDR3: TGTGCCAGCAGCCCGTCTATCGGCCCACAAGAGACCCAGTACTTC. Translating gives CASSPSIGPQETQYF.